This T cell receptor (beta chain) was captured in a study of radiation and T cells in renal cell carcinoma. As for the study in general: Nephrectomy followed 15 Gy stereotactic body radiation by 4 weeks. Study conclusions and caveats: Top tumor clonotypes rose in blood 2 weeks post-radiation, then contracted.

The junction had 10 bases not matched to a gene; V was cut back by 4 bases and J by 0 bases. The germline CDR1 and CDR2 sequences are SGDLS and YYNGEE. This CDR3 comprises 16 residues. The data were produced by immunoSEQ multiplex PCR, yet TCRdb's version contains in-frame clones alone and is incomplete. The data contain about 150,000 clones, 87% of them singletons. This clone has only a few counts. The antigen remains unidentified. Specified time point: blood 2 weeks post-SBRT. Treatment noted: 15 Gy SBRT to primary tumor, nephrectomy 4 weeks later. This renal cell carcinoma was of the clear cell type.

The sequencing here drew on blood, taken from a patient whose treatment included radiotherapy and nephrectomy. The origin of this receptor is a woman aged 45-59 years with renal cell carcinoma. This rearrangement joins TRBV9 to TRBJ2-7, with 7 bases lining up with TRBD1. CDR3: CASSPGTAFSSYEQYF. Written as DNA, the CDR3 is TGTGCCAGCAGCCCCGGGACAGCCTTTAGCTCCTACGAGCAGTACTTC.